Shown below are 28 T cell receptor beta chains from a single sample sequenced in a study of Ad26.COV2.S vaccination and SARS-CoV-2 variants. Libraries were prepared by immunoSEQ multiplex PCR; TCRdb keeps only in-frame clonotypes and omits some of them. The sample comprises roughly 350,000 clones, around 88% of which are singletons, and approximately 5% rests with the top ten. This sample's treatment: 19 received Ad26.COV2.S at low or high dose, single or two shots; 5 received placebo; per-sample allocation not given. After the first vaccine or placebo injection, samples were drawn on day 63. The sample consisted of peripheral blood, taken in a trial of Ad26.COV2.S vaccine versus placebo. Every receptor here comes from a person aged 18-60 years who received the Ad26.COV2.S COVID-19 vaccine or a placebo.

The rearrangement uses TRBV28 and TRBJ2-7; 7 nucleotides match TRBD1. The CDR3 extends over 15 amino acids. V shed 5 bases, J shed 1 base, and the junction held 8 bases outside the gene matches. Germline CDR1 is MDHEN and CDR2 is SYDVKM. The DNA of the CDR3 is TGTGCCAGCAGTCCCCCGGGACAGAGTTCCTACGAGCAGTACTTC. Protein product: CASSPPGQSSYEQYF.

The chain joins TRBV3-1 (or the pseudogene TRBV3-2) to TRBJ1-2; 9 bases match TRBD1. Germline V gene sequence: CDR1 LGHDT, CDR2 YNNKEL (reference sequence). CDR3 size: 14 residues. V shed 2 bases and J 8 bases; nucleotides not matched to a gene: 6. The CDR3 DNA sequence: TGTGCCAGCAGCCAACAACAGGGGGCAAGGGGCTACACCTTC. Translated: CASSQQQGARGYTF.

The chain combines TRBV11-2 with TRBJ2-7; D remains unclear. The germline V and J ends were trimmed by 0 bases and 2 bases, with 11 bases remaining between them. Germline V gene data show CDR1 as SGHAT and CDR2 as FQNNGV. CDR3 size: 15 residues. CDR3 protein: CASSLESLGAYEQYF. In DNA form, the CDR3 reads TGTGCCAGCAGCTTAGAGTCGCTGGGTGCCTACGAGCAGTACTTC.

This clone was observed a few times. This chain links TRBV14 with TRBJ2-1; no firm D call. The germline gives CDR1 SGHDN, CDR2 FVKESK. The CDR3 spans 17 residues. V gave up 4 bases and J gave up 6 bases, with 22 bases separating them. In nucleotides, the CDR3 is TGTGCCAGCAGCCCACGATTTGGGCAGTATTCTAGCAATGAGCAGTTCTTC. It specifies CASSPRFGQYSSNEQFF.

This clone was counted a few times. The chain is built from TRBV2 and TRBJ1-5, with 7 nucleotides matching TRBD1. This CDR3 contains 13 residues. Germline trimming cut 8 bases from V and 4 bases from J; bases unmatched to any gene: 5. Per germline, CDR1 SNHLY and CDR2 FYNNEI. The CDR3 region has the DNA TGTGCCAGCGGGACAGAAATTAATCAGCCCCAGCATTTT. This gives the protein CASGTEINQPQHF.

The chain uses TRBV7-8 and TRBJ2-7; D gene unclear. This CDR3 is built from 14 residues. Looked up from germline, CDR1 is SGHVS and CDR2 is FQNEAQ. The V end was cut by 1 base, the J end by 2 bases, with 9 bases between. CDR3 loop: CASSLVDGAYEQYF. In DNA, the CDR3 is TGTGCCAGCAGCTTAGTAGACGGAGCCTACGAGCAGTACTTC.

This sequence joins TRBV11-2 and TRBJ2-2; D is perhaps TRBD1 (6 bases). CDR3 size: 17 residues. Germline V gene lookup returns CDR1 SGHAT and CDR2 FQNNGV. V was clipped by 3 bases and J by 1 base, with 15 bases between them. CDR3 in DNA: TGTGCCAGCAGCTTGAACTCCGGGACATTGAACACCGGGGAGCTGTTTTTT. It yields the protein CASSLNSGTLNTGELFF.

The chain combines TRBV18 with TRBJ2-7; D might be TRBD1 (6 bases). Germline CDR1 KGHSH, CDR2 LQKENI. The CDR3 loop spans 17 amino acids. V was cut by 2 bases and J by 2 bases, with 19 bases left in between. CDR3 DNA: TGTGCCAGCTCACCAAAAGCCTCTTCAGGGGAACCCTACGAGCAGTACTTC. It translates to CASSPKASSGEPYEQYF.

This clone has a handful of counts. V and J are TRBV4-1 and TRBJ1-2; TRBD1 might be the D (6 bases). The germline gives CDR1 MGHRA, CDR2 YSYEKL. This CDR3 has 12 residues. Trimming stripped 3 bases from V and 8 bases from J, with 10 bases between. Here the CDR3 reads CASSHITGGYTF. The CDR3 coding sequence is TGCGCCAGCAGCCATATAACAGGGGGCTACACCTTC.

The J gene is TRBJ1-2, the V gene TRBV6-5, with 9 bases matching TRBD1. Trimming at V came to 6 bases and at J to 2 bases, leaving 4 bases not matched to a gene. Germline loops: CDR1 MNHEY, CDR2 SVGAGI. The CDR3 spans 14 residues. CDR3 DNA: TGTGCCAGCAGGGACAGGGGAGCCAACTATGGCTACACCTTC. Its translation is CASRDRGANYGYTF.

As DNA, the CDR3 is TGTGCCAGTAGTATTTTTAGCACAGGGCTGAGCAATCAGCCCCAGCATTTT. Encoded protein: CASSIFSTGLSNQPQHF. The chain employs TRBV19 and TRBJ1-5; D is possibly TRBD1 (6 bases). The germline CDR1 and CDR2 sequences are LNHDA and SQIVND (reference sequence). The germline V and J ends were trimmed by 3 bases and 1 base, with 16 bases remaining between them. This CDR3 is built from 17 residues.

This chain links TRBV6-1 with TRBJ1-5, with 8 bases lining up with TRBD1. Unmatched junction bases numbered 11, after V lost 4 bases and J lost 6 bases. The CDR3 length is 16 residues. Germline V lookup: CDR1 MNHNS, CDR2 SASEGT. CDR3 protein: CASSGRLTGDGQPQHF. As DNA, the CDR3 is TGTGCCAGCAGTGGTCGATTGACAGGGGACGGTCAGCCCCAGCATTTT.

The V and J genes are TRBV5-1 and TRBJ1-4; 7 bases are shared with TRBD1. CDR1 SGHRS and CDR2 YFSETQ come from the germline V gene. The CDR3 runs to 15 residues. The V gene end was trimmed by 2 bases and the J gene end by 7 bases; junction bases not matched to a gene: 8. CDR3 sequence (DNA): TGCGCCAGCAGCTTTGGAGGGCAGGGGGTTGAAAAACTGTTTTTT. Its protein product is CASSFGGQGVEKLFF.

This clone has a single count. This rearrangement joins TRBV4-1 to TRBJ2-1; 9 bases are a match to TRBD2. Germline CDR1 is MGHRA and CDR2 is YSYEKL. The CDR3 is 18 residues long. Unmatched junction bases numbered 11, after V lost 1 base and J lost 4 bases. CDR3 in amino acids: CASSQGRASGIRYNEQFF. CDR3 coding DNA: TGCGCCAGCAGCCAAGGCAGGGCTAGCGGGATTCGGTACAATGAGCAGTTCTTC.

The gene calls are TRBV15 and TRBJ2-7; 8 bases line up with TRBD1. Germline-derived CDR1 and CDR2 are LNHNV and YYDKDF (reference sequence). V was clipped by 5 bases and J by 0 bases; unmatched bases: 3. The CDR3 length is 14 residues. The CDR3 protein is CATSRDRHSYEQYF. CDR3 nucleotide sequence: TGTGCCACCAGCCGGGACAGGCACTCCTACGAGCAGTACTTC.

The CDR3 region is CASGTGNYGYTF. For the CDR3, the DNA is TGTGCCAGTGGGACAGGGAACTATGGCTACACCTTC. This sequence joins TRBV6-5 and TRBJ1-2, with 9 bases lining up with TRBD1. V lost 9 bases and J lost 2; bases outside the gene matches: 1. CDR3 length equals 12 residues. Looked up from germline, CDR1 is MNHEY and CDR2 is SVGAGI.

The CDR3 loop reads CASSYSTSLDTGELFF. As DNA, the CDR3 is TGTGCCAGCAGTTACTCGACTAGCCTTGACACCGGGGAGCTGTTTTTT. The chain employs TRBV6-5 and TRBJ2-2, with 7 bases matching TRBD2. The CDR3 has 16 residues. With V trimmed by 0 bases and J by 3 bases, 4 bases remained unmatched. CDR1 MNHEY and CDR2 SVGAGI come from the germline V gene.

This clone was detected only once. V gene TRBV5-6 combines with J gene TRBJ1-1; possible D gene TRBD1, 6 bases. Germline V gene sequence: CDR1 SGHDT, CDR2 YYEEEE. The V end was cut by 0 bases, the J end by 0 bases, with 12 bases between. The CDR3 runs to 16 residues. In nucleotides, the CDR3 is TGTGCCAGCAGCTTGGAGGGGGACGGAATGAACACTGAAGCTTTCTTT. Translation: CASSLEGDGMNTEAFF. Supplemented by reference TRBV5-6 and TRBJ1-1, the full variable domain reads DAGVTQSPTHLIKTRGQQVTLRCSPKSGHDTVSWYQQALGQGPQFIFQYYEEEERQRGNFPDRFSGHQFPNYSSELNVNALLLGDSALYLCASSLEGDGMNTEAFFGQGTRLTVV.

Only one count was recorded for this clone. The germline gene is not matched at one end of the junction; a read error may be the cause. Other DNA sequences in the same sample also yield this CDR3. V and J are TRBV5-6 and TRBJ2-2; D uncertain. CDR3 size: 12 residues. Germline V lookup: CDR1 SGHDT, CDR2 YYEEEE. The CDR3 coding sequence is TGTGCCAGCAGTTTGGACACCGGGGAGCTGTTTTTT. Translation gives CASSLDTGELFF.

The rearrangement links TRBV3-1 (or the pseudogene TRBV3-2) to TRBJ1-1; D remains unclear. This CDR3 contains 13 residues. CDR1 and CDR2 from the germline V gene are LGHDT and YNNKEL (reference sequence). Trimming stripped 2 bases from V and 0 bases from J, with 4 bases between. CDR3 nucleotides: TGTGCCAGCAGCCAAAGCGTGAACACTGAAGCTTTCTTT. Amino acids: CASSQSVNTEAFF.

The V gene is TRBV11-2, the J gene TRBJ2-2, with 8 bases fitting TRBD1. Germline loops: CDR1 SGHAT, CDR2 FQNNGV. V lost 2 bases and J lost 3; bases outside the gene matches: 5. The CDR3 has 16 residues. The CDR3 nucleotides read TGTGCCAGCAGCTTACCGCGGACAGGGTACACCGGGGAGCTGTTTTTT. As protein: CASSLPRTGYTGELFF.

This clone was counted once. The rearrangement links TRBV9 to TRBJ1-5, with D uncertain. This CDR3 spans 14 amino acids. V was pared by 0 bases and J by 5 bases, with 9 bases between. Germline loops: CDR1 SGDLS, CDR2 YYNGEE. The CDR3 nucleotides read TGTGCCAGCAGCGTAGCTACTTGGTATCAGCCCCAGCATTTT. Protein sequence: CASSVATWYQPQHF.

The rearrangement links TRBV7-9 to TRBJ1-6, with a weak D call TRBD1 (5 bases). The V gene's germline CDR1 is SEHNR and CDR2 FQNEAQ (reference sequence). CDR3 length: 14 amino acids. V lost 6 bases and J 7 bases, leaving 13 bases between the germline ends. CDR3 residues: CASSSGFRNSPLHF. CDR3 in DNA: TGTGCCAGCAGTTCAGGGTTCCGCAATTCACCCCTCCACTTT.

This clone was picked up a small number of times. The chain recombines TRBV6-6 with TRBJ2-6; D is unclear. Germline loops: CDR1 MNHNY, CDR2 SVGAGI (reference sequence). There are 15 residues in the CDR3. V was clipped by 0 bases and J by 2 bases, with 5 bases between them. The CDR3 here is CASSYSGTGANVLTF. The CDR3 coding sequence is TGTGCCAGCAGTTACTCGGGTACTGGGGCCAACGTCCTGACTTTC.

This sequence joins TRBV6-5 and TRBJ1-2; D may be TRBD1 (6 bases). The germline V gene encodes CDR1 MNHEY and CDR2 SVGAGI. The V and J ends lost 7 bases and 7 bases respectively, with 13 bases between them. This CDR3 comprises 12 residues. In DNA, the CDR3 is TGTGCCAGCATCGGGGGGGGGCTTGGCTACACCTTC. Its translation is CASIGGGLGYTF.

The chain is built from TRBV30 and TRBJ1-3; D is unresolved. The CDR3 length is 15 residues. Trimming stripped 2 bases from V and 1 base from J, with 12 bases between. Germline V CDR1 and CDR2: GTSNPN, SVGIG (reference sequence). This chain's CDR3 is CAWSPLRASGNTIYF. The CDR3 DNA sequence: TGTGCCTGGAGTCCCCTCCGGGCGTCTGGAAACACCATATATTTT.

The V call is TRBV5-8, the J call TRBJ1-6, with TRBD1 matching over 7 bases. The CDR3 runs 14 residues. J was trimmed by 10 bases and V by 2 bases; bases with no gene match: 6. Germline V gives CDR1 SGHTS, CDR2 YDEGEE. The CDR3 DNA reads TGTGCCAGCAGCTTCGGACAGGTAGCCTCACCCCTCCACTTT. Its protein is CASSFGQVASPLHF.

V and J are TRBV4-1 and TRBJ1-6; TRBD1 is a possible D gene (5 bases). The V and J ends lost 3 bases and 0 bases respectively, with 9 bases between them. The CDR3 totals 16 residues. Germline V gives CDR1 MGHRA, CDR2 YSYEKL. The CDR3 coding sequence is TGCGCCAGCAGCCAGGGACTGAGCTCCTATAATTCACCCCTCCACTTT. Its translation is CASSQGLSSYNSPLHF.